These T cell receptor beta chains were read from a single sample in a study of human T cells and chemical hapten exposure. TCRdb reprocessed the RACE reads with MiXCR, giving one entry per CDR3 protein. The sample has approximately 320,000 distinct CDR3 sequences, 4.5% to 5.5% seen once; the top ten hold around 8%. The sample here was whole blood, taken in connection with sensitization to the hapten diphenylcyclopropenone (DPC). These receptors were taken from a woman aged 18 to 35 with alopecia areata. Some clones in this sample may be carry-over from other donors' samples. The CDR3 runs from the conserved cysteine through the conserved F or W. D genes are given only for firm matches. Only some rows state a clone size, as once, few, many or a class for expanded clones.

CDR3 DNA: TGTGCCATCAGCGGTAACGCAGGGGGGTACGAGCAGTACTTC
CDR3 protein: CAISGNAGGYEQYF
J gene: TRBJ2-7
V gene: TRBV10-3
D gene: .
clone size: .

CDR3 DNA: TGTGCCAGCAGCTTACCCCGGGACGCCGCCGGGGAGACCCAGTACTTC
CDR3 protein: CASSLPRDAAGETQYF
J gene: TRBJ2-5
V gene: TRBV11-2
D gene: .
clone size: .

CDR3 DNA: TGCAGCGTTGAATTGGGGGCAGAACAGGGCACAGATACGCAGTATTTT
CDR3 protein: CSVELGAEQGTDTQYF
J gene: TRBJ2-3
V gene: TRBV29-1
D gene: .
clone size: many

CDR3 DNA: TGTGCCAGCAGCTTGAGGGACAGAGGCACTGAAGCTTTCTTT
CDR3 protein: CASSLRDRGTEAFF
J gene: TRBJ1-1
V gene: TRBV5-5
D gene: TRBD1
clone size: few

CDR3 DNA: TGCAGCGGCTCCGGAGGCGGAGATACGCAGTATTTT
CDR3 protein: CSGSGGGDTQYF
J gene: TRBJ2-3
V gene: TRBV20-1
D gene: .
clone size: many

CDR3 DNA: TGTGCCAGTCGACTCGCCAATGCCGAAATCTACGAGCAGTACTTC
CDR3 protein: CASRLANAEIYEQYF
J gene: TRBJ2-7
V gene: TRBV19
D gene: .
clone size: few

CDR3 DNA: TGTGCCAGCAGTTACTCGCGGGGGCCGGGCAACACTGAAGCTTTCTTT
CDR3 protein: CASSYSRGPGNTEAFF
J gene: TRBJ1-1
V gene: TRBV6-2/TRBV6-3
D gene: .
clone size: many

CDR3 DNA: TGTGCCAGCAGTGCCCCGAAGCGGGGGGGCGTGAGCACAGATACGCAGTATTTT
CDR3 protein: CASSAPKRGGVSTDTQYF
J gene: TRBJ2-3
V gene: TRBV27
D gene: TRBD2
clone size: many

CDR3 DNA: TGTGCCAGCAGTCGACAGGGGCCGTCCTACGAGCAGTACTTC
CDR3 protein: CASSRQGPSYEQYF
J gene: TRBJ2-7
V gene: TRBV6-5
D gene: TRBD1
clone size: many

CDR3 DNA: TGTGCCACCGGAACGGGGGGTCCAGCTTACGAGCTGTACTTC
CDR3 protein: CATGTGGPAYELYF
J gene: TRBJ2-7
V gene: TRBV15
D gene: TRBD2
clone size: .

CDR3 DNA: TGTGCCAGCAGCCCCCAGGCCCGCACAGATACGCAGTATTTT
CDR3 protein: CASSPQARTDTQYF
J gene: TRBJ2-3
V gene: TRBV3-1
D gene: .
clone size: .

CDR3 DNA: TGTGCCAGCAGCGTAGAAAAGGGGGCTTTGGATACGCAGTATTTT
CDR3 protein: CASSVEKGALDTQYF
J gene: TRBJ2-3
V gene: TRBV9
D gene: TRBD1
clone size: few

CDR3 DNA: TGTGCCAGCTCACCACCGAATGGGGGCATGAACACTGAAGCTTTCTTT
CDR3 protein: CASSPPNGGMNTEAFF
J gene: TRBJ1-1
V gene: TRBV18
D gene: .
clone size: many

CDR3 DNA: TGTGCCAGCAGCCCTGGACAGGGAAGAAGGAACACCATATATTTT
CDR3 protein: CASSPGQGRRNTIYF
J gene: TRBJ1-3
V gene: TRBV13
D gene: TRBD1
clone size: .

CDR3 DNA: TGTGCCAGCAGCTTGGAACCCCCTAGCGGGGGGGCCATGGGTACGCAGTATTTT
CDR3 protein: CASSLEPPSGGAMGTQYF
J gene: TRBJ2-3
V gene: TRBV5-5
D gene: TRBD2
clone size: .

CDR3 DNA: TGTGCCAGCAGCCCCCGGCAGGGTGCAACTAATGAAAAACTGTTTTTT
CDR3 protein: CASSPRQGATNEKLFF
J gene: TRBJ1-4
V gene: TRBV5-6
D gene: .
clone size: few

CDR3 DNA: TGTGCCAGCAGCCCACCCCCCGGGGAGACTAATGAAAAACTGTTTTTT
CDR3 protein: CASSPPPGETNEKLFF
J gene: TRBJ1-4
V gene: TRBV6-4
D gene: .
clone size: .

CDR3 DNA: TGTGCCAGCAGTGTCGGCGGCGGTGGTCATGGCTACACCTTC
CDR3 protein: CASSVGGGGHGYTF
J gene: TRBJ1-2
V gene: TRBV2
D gene: .
clone size: many

CDR3 DNA: TGTGCCACCGGTTTAACAGGGCTCATCTTT
CDR3 protein: CATGLTGLIF
J gene: TRBJ1-1
V gene: TRBV6-5
D gene: .
clone size: many

CDR3 DNA: TGTGCCAGCAGTTGGGGACAGGTCTATGGCTACACCTTC
CDR3 protein: CASSWGQVYGYTF
J gene: TRBJ1-2
V gene: TRBV12-3/TRBV12-4
D gene: TRBD1
clone size: many

CDR3 DNA: TGTGCCAGCAGTTTACCGAAGGACACTGAAGCTTTCTTT
CDR3 protein: CASSLPKDTEAFF
J gene: TRBJ1-1
V gene: TRBV12-3/TRBV12-4
D gene: .
clone size: many

CDR3 DNA: TGTGCCAGCAGCTTGGTTGGCGATCAGGGGGCCTATGGCTACACCTTC
CDR3 protein: CASSLVGDQGAYGYTF
J gene: TRBJ1-2
V gene: TRBV5-6
D gene: TRBD1
clone size: many

CDR3 DNA: TGTGCCAGCAGTTCCAGGAGGGACATAACAATGAACACTGAAGCTTTCTTT
CDR3 protein: CASSSRRDITMNTEAFF
J gene: TRBJ1-1
V gene: TRBV27
D gene: .
clone size: .

CDR3 DNA: TGTGCCAGCAGTTTATCAGGGTTTGGTGAAGCTTTCTTT
CDR3 protein: CASSLSGFGEAFF
J gene: TRBJ1-1
V gene: TRBV12-3/TRBV12-4
D gene: .
clone size: many

CDR3 DNA: TGTGCCAGCTCGACAAGACAGGACGCACAAGAGACCCAGTACTTC
CDR3 protein: CASSTRQDAQETQYF
J gene: TRBJ2-5
V gene: TRBV18
D gene: .
clone size: few

CDR3 DNA: TGTGCCAGCAGTTACCCGGGGACAGTCAATCAGCCCCAGCATTTT
CDR3 protein: CASSYPGTVNQPQHF
J gene: TRBJ1-5
V gene: TRBV6-2/TRBV6-3
D gene: TRBD1
clone size: many

CDR3 DNA: TGTGCCAGCAGTCCAACAGGGGGCCCAACTGAAGCTTTCTTT
CDR3 protein: CASSPTGGPTEAFF
J gene: TRBJ1-1
V gene: TRBV12-3/TRBV12-4
D gene: TRBD1
clone size: many

CDR3 DNA: TGTGCCAGCAGTTTCTTCAGGGTAGGGTCCTATAATTCACCCCTCCACTTT
CDR3 protein: CASSFFRVGSYNSPLHF
J gene: TRBJ1-6
V gene: TRBV28
D gene: .
clone size: .

CDR3 DNA: TGTGCCAGCAGTCTATACGTGGGACGGAGTCAAGAGACCCAGTACTTC
CDR3 protein: CASSLYVGRSQETQYF
J gene: TRBJ2-5
V gene: TRBV12-3/TRBV12-4
D gene: .
clone size: few

CDR3 DNA: TGTGCCACCTCCGGGCAGTGGGGGACACCCCTCCACTTT
CDR3 protein: CATSGQWGTPLHF
J gene: TRBJ1-6
V gene: TRBV6-6
D gene: .
clone size: few

CDR3 DNA: TGTGCCAGCAGTTGGAGGGGGGGGACCCCCGAAGACGAGCAGTACTTC
CDR3 protein: CASSWRGGTPEDEQYF
J gene: TRBJ2-7
V gene: TRBV7-9
D gene: .
clone size: .

CDR3 DNA: TGTGCCAGCTCACTCGGGACTAGCGGCTACCAAGAGACCCAGTACTTC
CDR3 protein: CASSLGTSGYQETQYF
J gene: TRBJ2-5
V gene: TRBV18
D gene: TRBD2
clone size: .

CDR3 DNA: TGCGCCAGCAGCACTACTAGCGGGGGGCTCGGGGATACGCAGTATTTT
CDR3 protein: CASSTTSGGLGDTQYF
J gene: TRBJ2-3
V gene: TRBV5-1
D gene: TRBD2
clone size: many

CDR3 DNA: TGTGCCAGCAGTTTACGGCTAGATGGTACGCAGTATTTT
CDR3 protein: CASSLRLDGTQYF
J gene: TRBJ2-3
V gene: TRBV12-3/TRBV12-4
D gene: .
clone size: few

CDR3 DNA: TGTGCTAGTGGACCGATAAATAAGGGCACTGAAGCTTTCTTT
CDR3 protein: CASGPINKGTEAFF
J gene: TRBJ1-1
V gene: TRBV12-5
D gene: .
clone size: .

CDR3 DNA: TGTGCCAGCAGCCCCTATCGGACGGGTCCCTACGAGCAGTACTTC
CDR3 protein: CASSPYRTGPYEQYF
J gene: TRBJ2-7
V gene: TRBV7-8
D gene: .
clone size: .

CDR3 DNA: TGTGCCAGCAGTTATCTAGAGTCTGGGGCCAACGTCCTGACTTTC
CDR3 protein: CASSYLESGANVLTF
J gene: TRBJ2-6
V gene: TRBV6-2/TRBV6-3
D gene: .
clone size: many

CDR3 DNA: TGTGCCAGCAGCGAGCAAGATAGTGGCCGGACAGGGGGATATGGCTACACCTTC
CDR3 protein: CASSEQDSGRTGGYGYTF
J gene: TRBJ1-2
V gene: TRBV9
D gene: TRBD1
clone size: many

CDR3 DNA: TGTGCCAGCAGTTTATTTTCATCCCTGGGGGGCTACACCTTC
CDR3 protein: CASSLFSSLGGYTF
J gene: TRBJ1-2
V gene: TRBV12-3/TRBV12-4
D gene: .
clone size: few

CDR3 DNA: TGTGCCAGCACCTTGGGGCACGAGCAGTACTTC
CDR3 protein: CASTLGHEQYF
J gene: TRBJ2-7
V gene: TRBV6-2/TRBV6-3
D gene: .
clone size: many

CDR3 DNA: TGCGCCAGCAGCAAGGCCGGGGAGCTGTTTTTT
CDR3 protein: CASSKAGELFF
J gene: TRBJ2-2
V gene: TRBV4-1
D gene: .
clone size: .

CDR3 DNA: TGTGCCAGCAGTTTAGGAGGGCCGAACAGGGTTGGCTACACCTTC
CDR3 protein: CASSLGGPNRVGYTF
J gene: TRBJ1-2
V gene: TRBV28
D gene: .
clone size: .